These 6 T cell receptor beta chains came from one sample sequenced in a study of CD8+ T cells in alopecia areata. It was cDNA, reverse transcribed from extracted RNA, that served as the sequencing template. Only in-frame clones appear in the TCRdb table, and some are missing; sequencing was by immunoSEQ multiplex PCR. The sample records 70,000 to 95,000 clones, roughly 51% being singletons. The sample was NKG2D-high CD8+ T cells sorted from blood. The receptors here all came from a human donor with alopecia areata.

To note about this clone: Germline is not matched at one junction end, which may reflect a read error. This chain joins TRBV29-1 and TRBJ2-7; D possibly corresponds to TRBD1 (5 bases). The CDR3 totals 13 residues. CDR1 is SQVTM and CDR2 is ANQGSEA in the germline V gene. CDR3 in amino acids: CSVEGSRAHEQYF. CDR3 sequence (DNA): TGCAGCGTCGAAGGGTCCAGGGCCCACGAGCAGTACTTC.

The chain carries TRBV9 and TRBJ2-1, with 12 bases that match TRBD2. The CDR3 runs 14 residues. Germline trimming cut 7 bases from V and 9 bases from J; bases unmatched to any gene: 8. Looked up from germline, CDR1 is SGDLS and CDR2 is YYNGEE. The CDR3 nucleotides are TGTGCCAGCGCTCTAGCGGGGGGGCCTCTTGAGCAGTTCTTC. This encodes CASALAGGPLEQFF.

This clone showed up just a few times. The J gene is TRBJ2-6, the V gene TRBV28; TRBD2 is a possible D gene (6 bases). Germline V lookup: CDR1 MDHEN, CDR2 SYDVKM. Trimming removed 11 bases from V and 1 base from J, with 9 bases in between. The CDR3 covers 13 residues. Written as DNA, the CDR3 is TGTGCCGGCCGGGGGTCTGGGGCCAACGTCCTGACTTTC. This codes for CAGRGSGANVLTF.

V usage is TRBV10-2 and J usage is TRBJ2-5; 7 positions agree with TRBD1. With 4 bases clipped from V and 0 bases from J, the junction kept 5 bases outside the gene matches. The CDR3 spans 15 residues. The germline V gene encodes CDR1 WSHSY and CDR2 SAAADI. The CDR3 nucleotides are TGCGCCAGCAGTGTATTGGACAGGTACCAAGAGACCCAGTACTTC. Translating gives CASSVLDRYQETQYF.

Only a few counts were recorded for this clone. The CDR3 DNA reads TGTGCCAGCAGTTTATTGGGGGGGGCTCATCAGCCCCAGCATTTT. Translation gives CASSLLGGAHQPQHF. The rearrangement links TRBV28 to TRBJ1-5; D possibly corresponds to TRBD1 (6 bases). The CDR3 loop spans 15 amino acids. V dropped 1 base and J dropped 5 bases, with 12 bases sitting between them. Germline-derived CDR1 and CDR2 are MDHEN and SYDVKM.

This sequence joins TRBV5-6 and TRBJ2-1; TRBD2 agrees at 8 bases. Trimming at V came to 5 bases and at J to 1 base, leaving 5 bases not matched to a gene. CDR3 length equals 15 residues. Germline V gene data show CDR1 as SGHDT and CDR2 as YYEEEE. Written as DNA, the CDR3 is TGTGCCAGCAGTGACGGACTAGCATCCTACAATGAGCAGTTCTTC. Amino acid sequence: CASSDGLASYNEQFF. Complete variable domain (other parts from reference TRBV5-6 and TRBJ2-1): DAGVTQSPTHLIKTRGQQVTLRCSPKSGHDTVSWYQQALGQGPQFIFQYYEEEERQRGNFPDRFSGHQFPNYSSELNVNALLLGDSALYLCASSDGLASYNEQFFGPGTRLTVL.